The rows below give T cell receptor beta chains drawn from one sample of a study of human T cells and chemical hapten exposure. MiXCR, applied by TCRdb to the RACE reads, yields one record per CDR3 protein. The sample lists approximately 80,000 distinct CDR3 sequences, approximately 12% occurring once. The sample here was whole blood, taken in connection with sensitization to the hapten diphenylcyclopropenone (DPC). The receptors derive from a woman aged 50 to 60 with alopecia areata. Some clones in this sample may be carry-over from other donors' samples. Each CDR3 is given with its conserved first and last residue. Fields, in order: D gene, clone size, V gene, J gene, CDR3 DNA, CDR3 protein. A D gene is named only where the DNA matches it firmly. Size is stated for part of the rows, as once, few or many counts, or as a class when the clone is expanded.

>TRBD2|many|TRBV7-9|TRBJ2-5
TGTGCCAGCAGCTCCGGGGCAGGATATGGGACTATAGAGACCCAGTACTTC
CASSSGAGYGTIETQYF
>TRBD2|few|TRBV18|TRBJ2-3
TGTGCCAGCTCAGTACTAGCGGGGGCCACAGATACGCAGTATTTT
CASSVLAGATDTQYF
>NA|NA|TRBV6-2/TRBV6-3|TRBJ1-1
TGTGCCAGCAGATCCCAGGGACCTTTCAGGGCTGAAGCTTTCTTT
CASRSQGPFRAEAFF
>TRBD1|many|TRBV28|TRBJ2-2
TGTGCCAGCAGACTCCCTGACAGGGCAAGGGAGCTGTTTTTT
CASRLPDRARELFF
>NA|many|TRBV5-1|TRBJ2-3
TGCGCCAGCAGCTTGGGGGACGGAGACACAGATACGCAGTATTTT
CASSLGDGDTDTQYF
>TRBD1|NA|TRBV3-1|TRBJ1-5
TGTGCCAGCAGCCAAGACCCCACACAGGGGCGGCCCCAGCATTTT
CASSQDPTQGRPQHF
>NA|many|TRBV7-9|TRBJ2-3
TGTGCCAGCAGCCATGTCACAGATACGCAGTATTTT
CASSHVTDTQYF
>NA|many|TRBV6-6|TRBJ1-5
TGTGCCAGCAGTTACTCGGGGCCAAATCAGCCCCAGCATTTT
CASSYSGPNQPQHF
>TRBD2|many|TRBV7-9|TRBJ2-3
TGTGCCAGCAGCTTAGATGGCGGGGGGGCCGCGGATACGCAGTATTTT
CASSLDGGGAADTQYF
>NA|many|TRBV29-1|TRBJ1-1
TGCAGCGTTGAACTTGGGACGGCGAACACTGAAGCTTTCTTT
CSVELGTANTEAFF
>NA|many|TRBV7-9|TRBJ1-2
TGTGCCAGCTCCACCCTGGGGGCCCCGAGGAACTATGGCTACACCTTC
CASSTLGAPRNYGYTF
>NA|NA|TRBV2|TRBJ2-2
TGTGCCAGCACCAGGGAGATAACCGGGGAGCTGTTTTTT
CASTREITGELFF
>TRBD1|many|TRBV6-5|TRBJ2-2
TGTGCCAGCAGGGACAGGGGGCCCGGGGAGCTGTTTTTT
CASRDRGPGELFF
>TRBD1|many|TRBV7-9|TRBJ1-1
TGTGCCAGCAGGGCGGAGGGGGCGAGAACTGAAGCTTTCTTT
CASRAEGARTEAFF
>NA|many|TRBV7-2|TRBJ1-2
TGTGCCAGCAGCTCTTTATCGACAGCCTTCTATGGCTACACCTTC
CASSSLSTAFYGYTF
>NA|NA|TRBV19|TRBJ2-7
TGTGCCAGTAGTATTAATATCCTCTACGAGCAGTACTTC
CASSINILYEQYF
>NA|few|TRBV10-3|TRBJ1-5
TGTGCCATCACAGTGGCTCCTAATCAGCCCCAGCATTTT
CAITVAPNQPQHF
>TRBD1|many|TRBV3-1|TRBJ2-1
TGTGCCAGCAGCCATTTTGGGGACAGGGTAAATGAGCAGTTCTTC
CASSHFGDRVNEQFF
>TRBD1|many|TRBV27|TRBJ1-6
TGTGCCAGCAGTCGAGGACAGGCGGGTTCACCCCTCCACTTT
CASSRGQAGSPLHF
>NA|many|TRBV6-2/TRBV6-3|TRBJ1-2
TGTGCCAGCACCTACGGGGGGTCTCGAGGCTACACCTTC
CASTYGGSRGYTF
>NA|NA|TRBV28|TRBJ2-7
TGTGCCAGCAGTTCGGGGGTGGTTGAGCAGTACTTC
CASSSGVVEQYF
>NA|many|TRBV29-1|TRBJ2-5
TGCAGCGTTAGACGGGGGGCATCCCAAGAGACCCAGTACTTC
CSVRRGASQETQYF